These T cell receptor beta chains were read from a single sample in a study of blood T cell repertoires in COVID-19. Sequencing used immunoSEQ multiplex PCR; TCRdb keeps in-frame clones, though not all of them. The repertoire holds approximately 160,000 clones, with about 85% as singletons. The sequencing sample was made of peripheral blood. These receptors all stem from a man aged 55 to 70 who had recovered from COVID-19. The CDR3 runs from the conserved cysteine through the conserved F or W. Each record gives: D gene, V gene, CDR3 length, J gene, clone size, CDR3 DNA, CDR3 protein. A D gene is named only where the DNA matches it firmly. Part of the rows lack a size; the others show once, few, many or a class for expanded clones.

D gene: -
V gene: TRBV5-6
CDR3 length: 14
J gene: TRBJ2-4
clone size: -
CDR3 DNA: TGTGCCAGCAGCTTGACAGGGATCTTGGACATTCAGTACTTC
CDR3 protein: CASSLTGILDIQYF

D gene: TRBD2
V gene: TRBV6-5
CDR3 length: 15
J gene: TRBJ2-1
clone size: -
CDR3 DNA: TGTGCCAGCAGCCGAGGACTAGCGGGGTACAATGAGCAGTTCTTC
CDR3 protein: CASSRGLAGYNEQFF

D gene: TRBD1
V gene: TRBV6-5
CDR3 length: 14
J gene: TRBJ1-3
clone size: -
CDR3 DNA: TGTGCCAGCAGTTACGGACAGGTCGGAAACACCATATATTTT
CDR3 protein: CASSYGQVGNTIYF

D gene: -
V gene: TRBV3-1/TRBV3-2
CDR3 length: 18
J gene: TRBJ2-3
clone size: -
CDR3 DNA: TGTGCCAGCAGCCAAGGAGATGGCGGGGGCCCAATTACAGATACGCAGTATTTT
CDR3 protein: CASSQGDGGGPITDTQYF

D gene: TRBD2
V gene: TRBV4-3
CDR3 length: 15
J gene: TRBJ2-5
clone size: -
CDR3 DNA: TGCGCCAGCAGCCGGACTAGCGGGGGTCAAGAGACCCAGTACTTC
CDR3 protein: CASSRTSGGQETQYF

D gene: TRBD1
V gene: TRBV6-2/TRBV6-3
CDR3 length: 16
J gene: TRBJ1-4
clone size: -
CDR3 DNA: TGTGCCAGCAGTTACTTCCTCGCGGGACAGGTCGAAAAACTGTTTTTT
CDR3 protein: CASSYFLAGQVEKLFF

D gene: -
V gene: TRBV7-2
CDR3 length: 15
J gene: TRBJ2-7
clone size: once
CDR3 DNA: TGTGCCAGCAGCCCGACGGTGGCGGGGACGGGCGAGCAGTACTTC
CDR3 protein: CASSPTVAGTGEQYF

D gene: -
V gene: TRBV4-1
CDR3 length: 13
J gene: TRBJ2-7
clone size: -
CDR3 DNA: TGCGCCAGCAGCCCCGGTAGCTCCTACGAGCAGTACTTC
CDR3 protein: CASSPGSSYEQYF

D gene: -
V gene: TRBV20-1
CDR3 length: 13
J gene: TRBJ2-7
clone size: -
CDR3 DNA: TGCAGTGCTAGTAGTAGCTCAGGGGACGAGCAGTACTTC
CDR3 protein: CSASSSSGDEQYF

D gene: TRBD1
V gene: TRBV5-6
CDR3 length: 15
J gene: TRBJ1-2
clone size: -
CDR3 DNA: TGTGCCAGCAGCTTTCCGGGACAGGGGTCTCCTGGCTACACCTTC
CDR3 protein: CASSFPGQGSPGYTF

D gene: TRBD1
V gene: TRBV12-5
CDR3 length: 14
J gene: TRBJ1-4
clone size: -
CDR3 DNA: TGTGCTAGTGGTTTGGGGCAGGGGGATGAAAAACTGTTTTTT
CDR3 protein: CASGLGQGDEKLFF

D gene: -
V gene: TRBV3-1/TRBV3-2
CDR3 length: 13
J gene: TRBJ1-1
clone size: -
CDR3 DNA: TGTGCCAGCAGCCAAGATTGGGAGAGGGAAGCTTTCTTT
CDR3 protein: CASSQDWEREAFF

D gene: -
V gene: TRBV7-6
CDR3 length: 15
J gene: TRBJ1-1
clone size: once
CDR3 DNA: TGTGCCAGCAGCTCAAGGGAGGATCTAAGGGCTGAAGCTTTCTTT
CDR3 protein: CASSSREDLRAEAFF

D gene: -
V gene: TRBV12-5
CDR3 length: 13
J gene: TRBJ2-1
clone size: -
CDR3 DNA: TGTGCTAGTGGTTTGACAGGGCCCAATGAGCAGTTCTTC
CDR3 protein: CASGLTGPNEQFF

D gene: TRBD1
V gene: TRBV15
CDR3 length: 15
J gene: TRBJ1-2
clone size: -
CDR3 DNA: TGTGCCACCAGCGACCCGGACAGGGGTCGGTATGGCTACACCTTC
CDR3 protein: CATSDPDRGRYGYTF

D gene: -
V gene: TRBV14
CDR3 length: 18
J gene: TRBJ2-2
clone size: -
CDR3 DNA: TGTGCCAGCAGCCAAGACGCCGCGGGGCTAGCGTTGGCCGGGGAGCTGTTTTTT
CDR3 protein: CASSQDAAGLALAGELFF

D gene: -
V gene: TRBV19
CDR3 length: 17
J gene: TRBJ1-5
clone size: few
CDR3 DNA: TGTGCCAGTACCGAAGTTGGGGGGTATTCCGGCAATCAGCCCCAGCATTTT
CDR3 protein: CASTEVGGYSGNQPQHF

D gene: TRBD2
V gene: TRBV7-2
CDR3 length: 16
J gene: TRBJ2-7
clone size: -
CDR3 DNA: TGTGCCAGCAGCTTACTAGCGGCCCTGAGCTCCTACGAGCAGTACTTC
CDR3 protein: CASSLLAALSSYEQYF

D gene: TRBD2
V gene: TRBV2
CDR3 length: 16
J gene: TRBJ2-2
clone size: -
CDR3 DNA: TGTGCCAGGGACCTACGTAGCGGGGGGGACACCGGGGAGCTGTTTTTT
CDR3 protein: CARDLRSGGDTGELFF

D gene: -
V gene: TRBV29-1
CDR3 length: 11
J gene: TRBJ2-7
clone size: -
CDR3 DNA: TGCAGCGCCCAAGGGGCCGCCGAGCAGTACTTC
CDR3 protein: CSAQGAAEQYF

D gene: TRBD1
V gene: TRBV9
CDR3 length: 14
J gene: TRBJ1-4
clone size: -
CDR3 DNA: TGTGCCAGCAGCCAGACAGGGCTTAATGAAAAACTGTTTTTT
CDR3 protein: CASSQTGLNEKLFF

D gene: -
V gene: TRBV6-6
CDR3 length: 12
J gene: TRBJ1-1
clone size: few
CDR3 DNA: TGTGCCAGCAGCCCTGGCAGCGCTGAAGCTTTCTTT
CDR3 protein: CASSPGSAEAFF

D gene: -
V gene: TRBV5-1
CDR3 length: 17
J gene: TRBJ1-2
clone size: -
CDR3 DNA: TGCGCCAGCAGTTTTCCGGGAGATGAACAAGCCGACTATGGCTACACCTTC
CDR3 protein: CASSFPGDEQADYGYTF

D gene: TRBD1
V gene: TRBV19
CDR3 length: 15
J gene: TRBJ1-2
clone size: -
CDR3 DNA: TGTGCCAGTAGTATAGAGGACAGGGGAGGTCATGGCTACACCTTC
CDR3 protein: CASSIEDRGGHGYTF

D gene: -
V gene: TRBV5-1
CDR3 length: 15
J gene: TRBJ2-1
clone size: -
CDR3 DNA: TGCGCCAGCAGCAATCCGATAGGAGAGAGGTCGAGGCAGTTCTTC
CDR3 protein: CASSNPIGERSRQFF

D gene: -
V gene: TRBV7-2
CDR3 length: 16
J gene: TRBJ2-7
clone size: -
CDR3 DNA: TGTGCCAGCAGCCAAAAAACCTCGATAGGGGTCTACGAGCAGTACTTC
CDR3 protein: CASSQKTSIGVYEQYF

D gene: -
V gene: TRBV5-1
CDR3 length: 14
J gene: TRBJ1-2
clone size: few
CDR3 DNA: TGCGCCAGCAGCTTGGCTCGTCAGGGCTATGGCTACACCTTC
CDR3 protein: CASSLARQGYGYTF

D gene: -
V gene: TRBV10-3
CDR3 length: 14
J gene: TRBJ1-2
clone size: -
CDR3 DNA: TGTGCCATCAGTGCGGGGCAGGGGCACTATGGCTACACCTTC
CDR3 protein: CAISAGQGHYGYTF

D gene: TRBD1
V gene: TRBV5-4
CDR3 length: 14
J gene: TRBJ2-5
clone size: -
CDR3 DNA: TGTGCCAGCAGCTTTCGACAGGGCATGGAGACCCAGTACTTC
CDR3 protein: CASSFRQGMETQYF

D gene: -
V gene: TRBV27
CDR3 length: 14
J gene: TRBJ1-5
clone size: -
CDR3 DNA: TGTGCCAGCAGTTCGGAACAGGGAAATCAGCCCCAGCATTTT
CDR3 protein: CASSSEQGNQPQHF

D gene: -
V gene: TRBV7-3
CDR3 length: 14
J gene: TRBJ1-1
clone size: -
CDR3 DNA: TGTGCCAGCAGCTTAAACGGGGGAGGCACTGAAGCTTTCTTT
CDR3 protein: CASSLNGGGTEAFF

D gene: -
V gene: TRBV9
CDR3 length: 12
J gene: TRBJ1-1
clone size: -
CDR3 DNA: TGTGCCAGCAGCTTGGGAGAGAACGAAGCTTTCTTT
CDR3 protein: CASSLGENEAFF

D gene: -
V gene: TRBV3-1/TRBV3-2
CDR3 length: 14
J gene: TRBJ1-1
clone size: -
CDR3 DNA: TGTGCCAGCAGCCTCTGGTCCTCAGGGTCTGAAGCTTTCTTT
CDR3 protein: CASSLWSSGSEAFF

D gene: -
V gene: TRBV5-4
CDR3 length: 13
J gene: TRBJ1-4
clone size: -
CDR3 DNA: TGTGCCAGCCGGACGGGACTAGGTGAAAAACTGTTTTTT
CDR3 protein: CASRTGLGEKLFF

D gene: -
V gene: TRBV3-1/TRBV3-2
CDR3 length: 15
J gene: TRBJ1-2
clone size: -
CDR3 DNA: TGTGCCAGCAGCCAAGTTTCGGGTTTCGGCTATGGCTACACCTTC
CDR3 protein: CASSQVSGFGYGYTF

D gene: -
V gene: TRBV24-1
CDR3 length: 17
J gene: TRBJ2-1
clone size: -
CDR3 DNA: TGTGCCACCAGTGATTTGAGTGCAGGCCAGCGGAGCGATGAGCAGTTCTTC
CDR3 protein: CATSDLSAGQRSDEQFF

D gene: -
V gene: TRBV11-2
CDR3 length: 15
J gene: TRBJ1-1
clone size: -
CDR3 DNA: TGTGCCAGCAGCTTACGGGGACAAACGAACACTGAAGCTTTCTTT
CDR3 protein: CASSLRGQTNTEAFF

D gene: TRBD2
V gene: TRBV4-1
CDR3 length: 13
J gene: TRBJ2-3
clone size: -
CDR3 DNA: TGCGCCAGCAGCCCCGGGACTACCAATACGCAGTATTTT
CDR3 protein: CASSPGTTNTQYF

D gene: -
V gene: TRBV5-1
CDR3 length: 16
J gene: TRBJ1-4
clone size: -
CDR3 DNA: TGCGCCAGCAGCTTGTTTCGGAGTCAGGGGAATGAAAAACTGTTTTTT
CDR3 protein: CASSLFRSQGNEKLFF

D gene: TRBD1
V gene: TRBV11-1
CDR3 length: 14
J gene: TRBJ1-4
clone size: -
CDR3 DNA: TGTGCCAGCAGCCCGGGACAGGGGGATGAAAAACTGTTTTTT
CDR3 protein: CASSPGQGDEKLFF

D gene: -
V gene: TRBV5-1
CDR3 length: 13
J gene: TRBJ2-7
clone size: -
CDR3 DNA: TGCGCCAGCAGCTTGGGACAGATCGACGAGCAGTACTTC
CDR3 protein: CASSLGQIDEQYF

D gene: -
V gene: TRBV19
CDR3 length: 16
J gene: TRBJ1-4
clone size: few
CDR3 DNA: TGTGCCAGTAGTATTTTTGTCGCGGGAGTAGGCGAAAAACTGTTTTTT
CDR3 protein: CASSIFVAGVGEKLFF